These 25 T cell receptor beta chains originate from one sample sequenced in a study of T cell clones after liver transplantation. Libraries were prepared by immunoSEQ multiplex PCR; TCRdb keeps only in-frame clonotypes and omits some of them. The sample has roughly 100,000 clones, approximately 78% seen once. Specimen: CD4+ T cells from blood, collected before liver transplant. The receptors here all came from a human donor who received a liver transplant.

The chain has TRBV7-9 and TRBJ2-4; 10 bases match TRBD1. The V gene's germline CDR1 is SEHNR and CDR2 FQNEAQ (reference sequence). The ends lost 5 bases at V and 8 bases at J; junction bases unmatched: 9. The CDR3 totals 15 residues. DNA for the CDR3: TGTGCCAGCAGCCCCAGGACAGGGGGAGGAGACATTCAGTACTTC. Its translation is CASSPRTGGGDIQYF.

The rearrangement joins TRBV19 to TRBJ1-1; the D gene is possibly TRBD1 (5 bases). This CDR3 spans 11 amino acids. Between the trimmed V and J ends, which lost 3 bases and 11 bases, there was a span of 10 bases. Germline V lookup: CDR1 LNHDA, CDR2 SQIVND (reference sequence). CDR3 residues: CASSIGTQAFF. CDR3 DNA sequence: TGTGCCAGTAGTATTGGGACGCAGGCTTTCTTT.

The chain has TRBV6-1 and TRBJ2-2; the D gene is possibly TRBD2 (5 bases). V lost 6 bases and J 2 bases, leaving 13 bases between the germline ends. Germline-derived CDR1 and CDR2 are MNHNS and SASEGT. The CDR3 spans 15 residues. The CDR3 loop is CASRVEADNTGELFF. As DNA, the CDR3 is TGTGCCAGCAGAGTGGAAGCGGACAACACCGGGGAGCTGTTTTTT.

This chain links TRBV7-2 with TRBJ2-2; 11 bases agree with TRBD2. Germline V gene lookup returns CDR1 SGHTA and CDR2 FQGNSA. The CDR3 sequence is 18 residues long. Unmatched junction bases numbered 4, after V lost 1 base and J lost 0 bases. The CDR3 here is CASSLGLAGISNTGELFF. The DNA for the CDR3 is TGTGCCAGCAGCTTAGGACTAGCGGGGATATCGAACACCGGGGAGCTGTTTTTT. Based on the CDR3 plus reference TRBV7-2 and TRBJ2-2, the full variable domain is GAGVSQSPSNKVTEKGKDVELRCDPISGHTALYWYRQSLGQGLEFLIYFQGNSAPDKSGLPSDRFSAERTGGSVSTLTIQRTQQEDSAVYLCASSLGLAGISNTGELFFGEGSRLTVL.

The chain recombines TRBV7-3 with TRBJ2-7, with TRBD1 matching over 9 bases. Germline assignment: CDR1 SGHTA and CDR2 FQGTGA. Trimming took 3 bases from V and 1 from J; bases not matched to a gene: 1. The length of the CDR3 is 14 residues. CDR3: CASSFDRGSYEQYF. CDR3 coding DNA: TGTGCCAGCAGCTTCGACAGGGGGTCCTACGAGCAGTACTTC.

This chain uses TRBV11-3 with TRBJ2-1; no reliable D call. Trimming cost V 4 bases and J 4 bases, with 8 bases left between them. The CDR3 covers 13 residues. Germline CDR1 SGHNT, CDR2 YENEEA. The CDR3 region has the DNA TGTGCCAGCAGCTCTCCCGGGTACAATGAGCAGTTCTTC. It specifies CASSSPGYNEQFF.

The CDR3 bases are TGTGCCAGCAGCTTAGGGCAAGGCACCCAGTACTTC. Its translation: CASSLGQGTQYF. The genes are TRBV7-2 and TRBJ2-5; D unresolved. Per germline, CDR1 SGHTA and CDR2 FQGNSA. The CDR3 is made up of 12 amino acids. Trimming took off 1 base at V and 8 bases at J, with 8 bases between the two ends.

The chain joins TRBV7-8 to TRBJ2-7; D could derive from TRBD1 or TRBD2 (5 bases each). The CDR3 spans 15 residues. V gave up 6 bases and J gave up 1 base, with 16 bases separating them. The germline V gene has CDR1 SGHVS and CDR2 FQNEAQ. CDR3 bases: TGTGCCAGCAGTGTACCGGGGACGGATTCCTACGAGCAGTACTTC. This gives the protein CASSVPGTDSYEQYF. The full variable domain, its missing parts supplied by reference TRBV7-8 and TRBJ2-7, is GAGVSQSPRYKVAKRGQDVALRCDPISGHVSLFWYQQALGQGPEFLTYFQNEAQLDKSGLPSDRFFAERPEGSVSTLKIQRTQQEDSAVYLCASSVPGTDSYEQYFGPGTRLTVT.

This chain uses TRBV27 with TRBJ2-2; D remains ambiguous. Germline V gene sequence: CDR1 MNHEY, CDR2 SMNVEV (reference sequence). Trimming cost V 5 bases and J 6 bases, with 13 bases left between them. This CDR3 is built from 14 residues. The CDR3 DNA follows: TGTGCCAGCAGTCTACAATTACTTGCCGGGGAGCTGTTTTTT. Translating it yields CASSLQLLAGELFF.

The chain combines TRBV30 with TRBJ2-2; either TRBD1 or TRBD2 may supply D (5 bases each). This CDR3 has 15 residues. V was shortened by 2 bases and J by 3 bases, with 13 bases between the two germline ends. Per germline, CDR1 GTSNPN and CDR2 SVGIG (reference sequence). CDR3 nucleotides: TGTGCCTGGAGTAGGGACCTAAAGTACACCGGGGAGCTGTTTTTT. It yields the protein CAWSRDLKYTGELFF.

This clone came up once. The chain recombines TRBV18 with TRBJ1-6, with D maybe TRBD1 (6 bases). CDR3 length equals 14 residues. V gave up 3 bases and J gave up 10 bases, with 13 bases separating them. Germline V gives CDR1 KGHSH, CDR2 LQKENI. CDR3 in DNA: TGTGCCAGCTCACCCGGCAGGGGAGGGTCACCCCTCCACTTT. Its translation is CASSPGRGGSPLHF.

This chain joins TRBV6-4 and TRBJ2-5; D might be TRBD1 (5 bases). CDR3 length equals 14 residues. The V and J ends lost 6 bases and 1 base respectively, with 12 bases between them. CDR1 and CDR2 (germline): MRHNA, SNTAGT. This CDR3 is CASSAYTGQETQYF. As DNA, the CDR3 is TGTGCCAGCAGCGCCTATACAGGCCAAGAGACCCAGTACTTC.

A few counts support this clone. The V and J genes are TRBV10-2 and TRBJ2-2, with D perhaps assigned TRBD1 or TRBD2 (5 bases each). This CDR3 has 17 amino acids. Trimming removed 5 bases from V and 0 bases from J, with 16 bases in between. From germline, CDR1 is WSHSY and CDR2 SAAADI. The CDR3 DNA sequence: TGCGCCAGCAGTCCAATTCTAGGGACGGCGAACACCGGGGAGCTGTTTTTT. Amino acid sequence: CASSPILGTANTGELFF.

The CDR3 spells CASSHRGPGANVLTF. The CDR3 nucleotides are TGTGCCAGCAGTCACAGGGGGCCCGGGGCCAACGTCCTGACTTTC. The chain carries TRBV11-2 and TRBJ2-6; 9 nucleotides line up with TRBD1. Per germline, CDR1 SGHAT and CDR2 FQNNGV. The CDR3 extends over 15 amino acids. The V segment lost 6 bases and the J segment 4 bases; nucleotides outside the gene matches: 4. The variable domain in full, completed from reference TRBV11-2 and TRBJ2-6, reads EAGVAQSPRYKIIEKRQSVAFWCNPISGHATLYWYQQILGQGPKLLIQFQNNGVVDDSQLPKDRFSAERLKGVDSTLKIQPAKLEDSAVYLCASSHRGPGANVLTFGAGSRLTVL.

This chain's CDR3 is CASSLGEKLFF. DNA of the CDR3: TGTGCCAGCAGCTTAGGTGAAAAACTGTTTTTT. V usage is TRBV11-2 and J usage is TRBJ1-4; D ambiguous. V was pared by 1 base and J by 7 bases, with 1 base between. Germline CDR1 SGHAT, CDR2 FQNNGV. The CDR3 is made up of 11 amino acids. Combining the CDR3 with reference TRBV11-2 and TRBJ1-4 gives the whole variable domain EAGVAQSPRYKIIEKRQSVAFWCNPISGHATLYWYQQILGQGPKLLIQFQNNGVVDDSQLPKDRFSAERLKGVDSTLKIQPAKLEDSAVYLCASSLGEKLFFGSGTQLSVL.

This rearrangement joins TRBV5-1 to TRBJ2-1; 8 positions match TRBD1. Unmatched junction bases numbered 5, after V lost 4 bases and J lost 2 bases. In germline, CDR1 is SGHRS, CDR2 YFSETQ. The CDR3 runs 15 residues. As DNA, the CDR3 is TGCGCCAGCAGCACGGACAGGGTGACCTACAATGAGCAGTTCTTC. Translation gives CASSTDRVTYNEQFF.

The chain is built from TRBV6-5 and TRBJ2-4; D gene uncertain. The CDR3 sequence is 16 residues long. V shed 0 bases and J shed 12 bases, with 21 bases lying between them. Looked up from germline, CDR1 is MNHEY and CDR2 is SVGAGI. The CDR3 sequence: CASSYSIAMVGSNQYF. Here the CDR3 DNA reads TGTGCCAGCAGTTACTCGATCGCGATGGTTGGGTCAAATCAGTACTTC.

The rearrangement uses TRBV5-4 and TRBJ2-3; 12 bases fit TRBD2. V shed 5 bases and J 4 bases; nucleotides not matched to a gene: 5. Germline CDR1 reads SGHNT; CDR2 reads YYREEE (reference sequence). The CDR3 totals 15 residues. CDR3 amino acids: CASSASGRVADTQYF. The CDR3 coding sequence is TGTGCCAGCAGTGCTAGCGGGAGGGTTGCAGATACGCAGTATTTT.

The J gene is TRBJ2-1, the V gene TRBV7-2; D call uncertain. The CDR3 covers 15 residues. Trimming shortened V by 1 base and J by 2 bases, and 9 bases separated the two germline ends. Germline CDR1 reads SGHTA; CDR2 reads FQGNSA. DNA for the CDR3: TGTGCCAGCAGCTTAGAGGATAGCACCTACAATGAGCAGTTCTTC. This encodes CASSLEDSTYNEQFF.

This sequence joins TRBV5-4 and TRBJ2-1; TRBD1 matches at 10 bases. Germline-derived CDR1 and CDR2 are SGHNT and YYREEE (reference sequence). The CDR3 loop spans 15 amino acids. The J segment lost 10 bases and the V segment lost 1 base, leaving 8 bases of the junction unmatched. The CDR3: CASSLPGTGAREQFF. Written as DNA, the CDR3 is TGTGCCAGCAGCTTGCCCGGGACAGGGGCAAGGGAGCAGTTCTTC.

The V gene is TRBV2, the J gene TRBJ1-2, with TRBD1 matching over 8 bases. In germline, CDR1 is SNHLY, CDR2 FYNNEI. This CDR3 contains 14 residues. Trimming removed 10 bases from V and 4 bases from J; junction bases left unmatched: 11. For the CDR3, the DNA is TGTGCCACCAGACAGGGGCTGACTGTCTATGGCTACACCTTC. Protein sequence: CATRQGLTVYGYTF.

This clone is a singleton in its sample. In DNA, the CDR3 is TGTGCCAGCAGCCCCAGACAGAAATCCTACAATGAGCAGTTCTTC. Translation gives CASSPRQKSYNEQFF. This sequence joins TRBV2 and TRBJ2-1; possible D gene TRBD1, 5 bases. The CDR3 spans 15 residues. The V end lost 6 bases, the J end lost 1 base, and 13 bases lay between the germline ends. Germline CDR1 and CDR2: SNHLY and FYNNEI.

The J gene is TRBJ2-1, the V gene TRBV4-3; D is unresolved. Between the trimmed V and J ends, which lost 0 bases and 0 bases, there was a span of 12 bases. Germline CDR1 reads LGHNA; CDR2 reads YSLEER. The CDR3 contains 17 residues. Here the CDR3 DNA reads TGCGCCAGCAGCCAAGATTTTGCACGGAACTCCTACAATGAGCAGTTCTTC. Its protein product is CASSQDFARNSYNEQFF.

The V gene is TRBV14, the J gene TRBJ2-6, with D unclear. CDR1 is SGHDN, CDR2 FVKESK, per germline. The CDR3 spans 14 residues. V lost 8 bases to trimming and J lost 0 bases, with 8 bases between them. CDR3 bases: TGTGCCAGCGCTCAGATCTCTGGGGCCAACGTCCTGACTTTC. Translation: CASAQISGANVLTF.

This clone was seen just once. The chain has TRBV21-1 and TRBJ2-1. TRBV21-1 is designated a pseudogene. The length of the CDR3 is 15 residues. CDR3 sequence reads: CAIQNRGPMYNEQFF. For the CDR3, the DNA is TGTGCCATACAAAATCGGGGACCCATGTACAATGAGCAGTTCTTC.